This T cell receptor beta chain was captured in a study of blood T cells in healthy people across ages. General study points: Roughly linear declines in TCR beta diversity per million T cells occurred with age. A strong correlation was seen between TCR beta diversity and naive T cell percentage.

A second about 7 to 12 cycle PCR used barcoded and J-beta primers. Each CDR3 protein is one row after TCRdb ran MiXCR on the 5' RACE reads. The sample consists of approximately 760,000 distinct CDR3 sequences, approximately 25% of them appearing once. Comments on this clonotype: Its antigen is currently unknown.

V lost 3 bases and J 6 bases, leaving 17 bases between the germline ends. Germline CDR1 MRHNA, CDR2 SNTAGT. The CDR3 has 16 amino acids. In addition, the sample was reused for a study of T cells of mothers and their children. As reported in that work: When mothers and children were related, their normalized repertoire overlap, which was always slightly higher, did not differ significantly from that of unrelated pairs.

V gene TRBV6-4 combines with J gene TRBJ2-2; D uncertain. Material: blood. The receptor comes from a boy between 10 and 17 years old in good health. This CDR3 is CASSDSGSAGAGELFF. CDR3 in DNA: TGTGCCAGCAGTGATTCTGGAAGCGCTGGTGCCGGGGAGCTGTTTTTT.